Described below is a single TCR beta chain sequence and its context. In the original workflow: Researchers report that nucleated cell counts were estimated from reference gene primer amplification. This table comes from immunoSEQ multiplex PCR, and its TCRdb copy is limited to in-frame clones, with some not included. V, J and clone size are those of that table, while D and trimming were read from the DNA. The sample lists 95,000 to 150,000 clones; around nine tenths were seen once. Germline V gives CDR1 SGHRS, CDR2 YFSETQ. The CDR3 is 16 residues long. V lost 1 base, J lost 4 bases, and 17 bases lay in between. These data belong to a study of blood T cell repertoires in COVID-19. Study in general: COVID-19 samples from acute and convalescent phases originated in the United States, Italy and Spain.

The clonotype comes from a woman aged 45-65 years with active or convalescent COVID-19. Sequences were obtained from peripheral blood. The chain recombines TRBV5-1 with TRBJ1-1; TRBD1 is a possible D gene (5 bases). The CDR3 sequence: CASSLRSGGSSTEAFF. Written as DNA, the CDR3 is TGCGCCAGCAGCTTGAGGAGTGGGGGGTCTTCCACTGAAGCTTTCTTT.